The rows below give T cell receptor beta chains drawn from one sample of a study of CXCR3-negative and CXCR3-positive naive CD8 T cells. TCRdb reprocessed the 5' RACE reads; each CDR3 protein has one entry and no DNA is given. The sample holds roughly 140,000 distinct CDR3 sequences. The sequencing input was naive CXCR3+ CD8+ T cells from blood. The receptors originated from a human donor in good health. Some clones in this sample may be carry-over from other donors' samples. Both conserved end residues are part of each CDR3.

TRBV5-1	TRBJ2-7	CASSWGGTEQYF
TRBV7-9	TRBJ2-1	CASSLFWRGGADNEQFF
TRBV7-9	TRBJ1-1	CASSSDLGAAFF
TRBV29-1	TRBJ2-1	CSVEDRRGLGNEQFF
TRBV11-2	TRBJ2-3	CASSSRGSGTDTRYF
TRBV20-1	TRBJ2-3	CSAPGPPDTQYF
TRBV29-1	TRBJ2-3	CSALFSGEDTQYF
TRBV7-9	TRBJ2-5	CASSRKNRVQETQYF
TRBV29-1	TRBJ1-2	CSVEEHRGYTF
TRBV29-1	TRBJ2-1	CSAEAVAGKNEQFF
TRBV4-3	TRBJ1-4	CASSPFRQKYEKLFF
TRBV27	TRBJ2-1	CASSWDPGYEQFF
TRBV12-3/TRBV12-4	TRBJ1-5	CASSLIGDSNRPQHF
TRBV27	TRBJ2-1	CASGAWTSGSGEQFF
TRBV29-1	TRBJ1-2	CSVVGGRGYTF
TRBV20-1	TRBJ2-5	CSAPGQAGVWETQYF
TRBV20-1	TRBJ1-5	CSAWERRGGNQPQHF
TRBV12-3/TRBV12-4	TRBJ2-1	CASSLALRGNEQFF
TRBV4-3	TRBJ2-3	CASSPRGGDTQYF
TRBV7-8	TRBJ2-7	CASSSPQGVYEQYF
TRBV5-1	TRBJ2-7	CASSGGTGVHEQYF
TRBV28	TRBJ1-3	CASSYRGVGNTIYF
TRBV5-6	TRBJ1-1	CASSGAGTENTEAFF
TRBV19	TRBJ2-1	CASSIDLWGQREVNNEQFF
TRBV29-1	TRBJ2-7	CSVVQGGLTYEQYF
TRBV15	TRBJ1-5	CATSRGPGEDQPQHF
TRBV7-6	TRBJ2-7	CASSFPRDRGSYEQYF
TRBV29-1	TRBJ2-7	CSGRDNSYEQYF
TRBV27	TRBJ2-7	CASSSREGAVQYF
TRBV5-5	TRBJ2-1	CASSYVFRVASGTYNEQFF
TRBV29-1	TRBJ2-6	CSAATGANVLTF
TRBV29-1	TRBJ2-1	CSVEDGARDEQFF
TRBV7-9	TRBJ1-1	CASSLSMGGRSEAFF
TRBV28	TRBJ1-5	CASSNTLSESNQPQHF
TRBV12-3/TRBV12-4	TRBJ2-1	CASRYREYYNEQFF
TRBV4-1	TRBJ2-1	CASSQGLAGGNEQFF
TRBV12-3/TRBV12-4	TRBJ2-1	CASNRGTDEQFF
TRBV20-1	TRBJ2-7	CSARGTAYYEQYF
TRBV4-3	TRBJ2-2	CASSQARGITGELFF
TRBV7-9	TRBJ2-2	CASSYIPRDREEGFTGELFF
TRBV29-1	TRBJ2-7	CSVNFGLDYEQYF
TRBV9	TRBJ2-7	CASSFGGSDSYEQYF
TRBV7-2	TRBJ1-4	CASSLMEGGELFF
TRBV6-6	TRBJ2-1	CASSPSGSYNEQFF
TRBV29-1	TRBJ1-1	CSVVAGPVDAFF
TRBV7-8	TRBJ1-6	CASSLGWGESPLHF
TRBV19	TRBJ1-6	CASSIFGSPLHF
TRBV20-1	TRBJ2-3	CSAREEVAGAGTDTQYF
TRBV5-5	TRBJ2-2	CASSFGPNTGELFF
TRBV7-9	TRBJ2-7	CASSLGTVGEQYF
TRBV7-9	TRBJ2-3	CASSATRDTSTDTQYF
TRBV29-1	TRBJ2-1	CSVEGESEQFF
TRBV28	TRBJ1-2	CASSRDGSNYGYTF
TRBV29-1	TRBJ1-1	CSVEDRPLTEAFF
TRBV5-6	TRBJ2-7	CASRMGRLSYEQYF